This TCR beta chain was retrieved from a study of blood T cell repertoires in COVID-19. Background on the study: Acute and convalescent COVID-19 specimens originated in the United States, Italy and Spain. Sample material is recorded as cDNA or gDNA derived from T cells, B-cell-depleted T cells, or PBMCs.

Using immunoSEQ multiplex PCR, the repertoire was profiled, and TCRdb retains in-frame clones only, with some absent. The profile shows about 120,000 clones, about nine tenths of them singletons. The V segment lost 5 bases and the J segment 0 bases; nucleotides outside the gene matches: 4. This CDR3 has 16 amino acids. From germline, CDR1 is SEHNR and CDR2 FQNEAQ (reference sequence). The TCR was taken from a human donor with active COVID-19. The donor label of this sample is uncertain. The V call is TRBV7-9, the J call TRBJ2-3; TRBD1 agrees at 11 bases. Sequenced input: peripheral blood. The CDR3 DNA follows: TGTGCCAGCAGCCCGGGGACAGGGGGAAGCACAGATACGCAGTATTTT. Protein sequence: CASSPGTGGSTDTQYF.